The 2 T cell receptor beta chains presented below share a single source sample, sequenced in a study of blood T cells in healthy people across ages. With a J-beta primer mix and a sample-barcoded 5' primer, a second PCR ran roughly 6 to 11 cycles. TCRdb re-derived calls from the 5' RACE reads in MiXCR, one entry per CDR3 protein. The repertoire includes more than 900,000 distinct CDR3 sequences, 20% to 25% of them detected once, and about 0.69% sits in the top ten. These records were also assigned to another study, of T cells of mothers and their children.

Sequenced input: blood. Receptors originate from a girl aged 2 to 9 in good health.

CDR3 bases: TGTGCCAGCAGCGAAACCGGGCCAAAAAACATTCAGTACTTC. This gives the protein CASSETGPKNIQYF. V gene TRBV7-9 combines with J gene TRBJ2-4; D unresolved. The germline V and J ends were trimmed by 5 bases and 4 bases, with 12 bases remaining between them. The CDR3 runs to 14 residues. Germline V gene lookup returns CDR1 SEHNR and CDR2 FQNEAQ (reference sequence).

This clonotype showed up just a few times. This chain uses TRBV13 with TRBJ2-7, with D possibly matching TRBD1 (7 bases). The CDR3 is 12 residues long. V dropped 5 bases and J dropped 7 bases, with 12 bases sitting between them. Germline values: CDR1 PRHDT, CDR2 FYEKMQ (reference sequence). As DNA, the CDR3 is TGTGCCAGCAGCCAACAGGGGAGGGAGCAGTACTTC. Residues: CASSQQGREQYF.